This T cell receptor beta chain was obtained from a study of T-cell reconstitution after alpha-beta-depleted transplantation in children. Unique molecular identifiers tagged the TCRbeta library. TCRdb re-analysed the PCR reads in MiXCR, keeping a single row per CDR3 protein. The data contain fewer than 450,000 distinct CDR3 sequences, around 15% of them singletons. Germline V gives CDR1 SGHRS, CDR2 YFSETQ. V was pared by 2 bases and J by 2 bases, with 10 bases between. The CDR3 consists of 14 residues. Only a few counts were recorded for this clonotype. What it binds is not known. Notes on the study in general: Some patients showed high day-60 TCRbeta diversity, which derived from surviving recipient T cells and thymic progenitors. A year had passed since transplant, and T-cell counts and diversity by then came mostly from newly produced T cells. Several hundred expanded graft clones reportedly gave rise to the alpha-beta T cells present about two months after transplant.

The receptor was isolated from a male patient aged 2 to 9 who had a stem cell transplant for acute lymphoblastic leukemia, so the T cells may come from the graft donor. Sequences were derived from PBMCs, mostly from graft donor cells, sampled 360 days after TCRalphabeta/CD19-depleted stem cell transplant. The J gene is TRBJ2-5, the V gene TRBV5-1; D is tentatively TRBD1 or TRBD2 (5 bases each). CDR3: CASSFEGSQETQYF. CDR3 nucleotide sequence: TGCGCCAGCAGCTTCGAGGGGAGTCAAGAGACCCAGTACTTC.